Below, 5 T cell receptor beta chains from the same sample are listed, as sequenced in a study of identifying expanded T cells in peripheral blood (dated by TCRdb to about 2019). Library prep was done by the immunoSEQ multiplex PCR assay. TCRdb obtained this table from immuneACCESS and retained in-frame rearrangements with V and J assigned. These tables miss some clones; where compared with another copy, unresolved V genes account for less than half of the shortfall, and the remainder is unexplained. Present in this sample are tens of thousands of clones, 65% to 85% of which were seen just once. Around 19% of the sample is taken by the ten largest. Sequenced input: blood. The receptors were gathered from a person between 18 and 75 years old in good health.

The rearrangement uses TRBV5-4 and TRBJ1-4; D not resolved. V dropped 0 bases and J dropped 7 bases, with 7 bases sitting between them. This CDR3 is built from 13 residues. The V gene's germline CDR1 is SGHNT and CDR2 YYREEE (reference sequence). The CDR3: CASSLDLGEKLFF. CDR3 DNA sequence: TGTGCCAGCAGCTTGGACTTGGGTGAAAAACTGTTTTTT.

This sequence joins TRBV11-1 and TRBJ2-2; 11 nucleotides line up with TRBD2. Germline V gene sequence: CDR1 SGHAT, CDR2 FQDESV (reference sequence). Trimming took 5 bases from V and 2 from J; bases not matched to a gene: 4. The CDR3 covers 16 residues. In DNA, the CDR3 is TGTGCCAGCAGCGTACTAGCGGGGGTTAACACCGGGGAGCTGTTTTTT. This encodes CASSVLAGVNTGELFF.

The chain is built from TRBV28 and TRBJ1-2; D may be TRBD1 (6 bases). CDR1 and CDR2 from the germline V gene are MDHEN and SYDVKM. The CDR3 sequence is 12 residues long. Trimming pared 7 bases from V and 2 bases from J, leaving 8 bases between. DNA for the CDR3: TGTGCCAGCACTACAGGGAACTATGGCTACACCTTC. Protein: CASTTGNYGYTF.

CDR3 in amino acids: CASTRDPQEEQYF. CDR3 DNA sequence: TGCGCCAGCACTCGGGATCCTCAGGAGGAGCAGTACTTC. The V call is TRBV5-1, the J call TRBJ2-7; D may be TRBD2 (5 bases). Trimming shortened V by 6 bases and J by 7 bases, and 17 bases separated the two germline ends. This CDR3 contains 13 residues. Looked up from germline, CDR1 is SGHRS and CDR2 is YFSETQ. Full variable domain (missing parts from reference TRBV5-1 and TRBJ2-7): KAGVTQTPRYLIKTRGQQVTLSCSPISGHRSVSWYQQTPGQGLQFLFEYFSETQRNKGNFPGRFSGRQFSNSRSEMNVSTLELGDSALYLCASTRDPQEEQYFGPGTRLTVT.

The genes are TRBV7-9 and TRBJ2-7, with 9 bases fitting TRBD1. V lost 3 bases and J lost 7; bases outside the gene matches: 13. The CDR3 covers 16 residues. Per germline, CDR1 SEHNR and CDR2 FQNEAQ (reference sequence). Here the CDR3 DNA reads TGTGCCAGCAGCTTCATACCGGGACAGGGAGAGTTAGAGCAGTACTTC. Encoded protein: CASSFIPGQGELEQYF.